A selection of T cell receptor beta chains follows, all from one sample in a study of OX40 agonist ivuxolimab in advanced cancers. Measured with immunoSEQ multiplex PCR; TCRdb has only the in-frame clones, and not every one. The sample yields some 130,000 clones, approximately 94% seen once. This material consisted of CD4+ or CD8+ T cells sorted from blood, taken in a trial of the OX40 agonist ivuxolimab. The source is an adult with an advanced solid tumor such as melanoma, head and neck, liver or kidney cancer. Each CDR3 is given with its conserved first and last residue. The D gene is left open where the match is weak. Size is stated for part of the rows, as once, few or many counts, or as a class when the clone is expanded.

abundance | j_gene | d_gene | v_gene | CDR3nt | CDR3aa
. | TRBJ1-2 | TRBD1 | TRBV28 | TGTGCCAGCAGCACACAGGGGCCCTCTAACTATGGCTACACCTTC | CASSTQGPSNYGYTF
. | TRBJ2-3 | . | TRBV2 | TGTGCCAGCAGTGGACTCTCAGATACGCAGTATTTT | CASSGLSDTQYF
once | TRBJ2-5 | . | TRBV7-2 | TGTGCCAGCCTTATTTACAACGGGGGCCAAGAGACCCAGTACTTC | CASLIYNGGQETQYF
. | TRBJ2-1 | . | TRBV7-2 | TGTGCCAGCAGCCCTTGGACAGAGCAGTTCTTC | CASSPWTEQFF
. | TRBJ2-7 | TRBD2 | TRBV5-1 | TGCGCCAGCAGCTTAACCGGGACTAGCTCCTACGAGCAGTACTTC | CASSLTGTSSYEQYF
. | TRBJ2-1 | TRBD1 | TRBV6-5 | TGTGCCAGCAGGACAGGGGGAGTTATCGGGAATGAGCAGTTCTTC | CASRTGGVIGNEQFF
. | TRBJ1-1 | . | TRBV5-4 | TGTGCCAGCAGCTTGGCCGGGAGGGGCGGGAACACTGAAGCTTTCTTT | CASSLAGRGGNTEAFF
. | TRBJ2-3 | . | TRBV6-1 | TGTGCCAGCATTCCCCTTCAGAGGGCAGATACGCAGTATTTT | CASIPLQRADTQYF
. | TRBJ2-3 | TRBD1 | TRBV27 | TGTGCCAGCAGTAGGGGACAGGGACGCACAGATACGCAGTATTTT | CASSRGQGRTDTQYF
. | TRBJ2-7 | . | TRBV5-6 | TGTGCCAGCAGCTTAGGCATCGAGGTCTGGAGCGGAAAAACCTACGAGCAGTACTTC | CASSLGIEVWSGKTYEQYF
. | TRBJ1-1 | . | TRBV4-2 | TGTGCCAGCAGCCAACAGGGCGGGGGCACTGAAGCTTTCTTT | CASSQQGGGTEAFF
. | TRBJ2-7 | . | TRBV6-5 | TGTGCCAGCAGACACAGGGAAAGCTCCTACGAGCAGTACTTC | CASRHRESSYEQYF
. | TRBJ1-5 | TRBD1 | TRBV6-5 | TGTGCCAGCAGTTACTCTGGACAGGGGAATCAGCCCCAGCATTTT | CASSYSGQGNQPQHF
once | TRBJ1-2 | . | TRBV5-5 | TGTGCCAGCAGCTACGGGGACTGGCCTAAAACTAACTATGGCTACACCTTC | CASSYGDWPKTNYGYTF
. | TRBJ1-2 | . | TRBV5-6 | TGTGCCAGCAGCTTGGCCCCGGGAGGGATCAATGGCTACACCTTC | CASSLAPGGINGYTF
. | TRBJ2-3 | . | TRBV6-4 | TGTGCCAGCAATAGCGGCGGGGCCGGGGATACGCAGTATTTT | CASNSGGAGDTQYF
. | TRBJ1-1 | . | TRBV5-4 | TGTGCCAGCAGCAGGCCTTCGAACACTGAAGCTTTCTTT | CASSRPSNTEAFF
. | TRBJ2-6 | TRBD1 | TRBV19 | TGTGCCAGTAGTATTGGGGACAGGGGGGAGAGTGGGGCCAACGTCCTGACTTTC | CASSIGDRGESGANVLTF
. | TRBJ1-4 | . | TRBV29-1 | TGCAGCGCGGGGGACCCTAATGAAAAACTGTTTTTT | CSAGDPNEKLFF
. | TRBJ1-1 | . | TRBV7-2 | TGTGCCAGCAGCTTAGTAGGCCATGGAGGGGGCACTGAAGCTTTCTTT | CASSLVGHGGGTEAFF
. | TRBJ1-2 | TRBD1 | TRBV5-1 | TGCGCCAGCAGCCCTTGGACAGGGGGGTTTGGCTACACCTTC | CASSPWTGGFGYTF
. | TRBJ1-2 | TRBD1 | TRBV2 | TGTGCCAGCAGTCAAGGGGGCCCGTTTACTTATGGCTACACCTTC | CASSQGGPFTYGYTF
. | TRBJ1-3 | . | TRBV15 | TGTGCCACCAGCAGAGATCTAGTAACTGGAAACACCATATATTTT | CATSRDLVTGNTIYF
. | TRBJ2-3 | . | TRBV27 | TGTGCCAGCAGTTTGGGGGGACGGGGGCCCTTCACAGATACGCAGTATTTT | CASSLGGRGPFTDTQYF
. | TRBJ2-5 | . | TRBV15 | TGTGCCACCAGCAGATTGGGGGCTTGGGAGACCCAGTACTTC | CATSRLGAWETQYF
once | TRBJ2-2 | . | TRBV27 | TGTGCCAGCAGTTTGAAGGGCGGGGAGCTGTTTTTT | CASSLKGGELFF
. | TRBJ2-7 | TRBD2 | TRBV5-4 | TGTGCCAGCAGCTCGGGGGGTGTTGGTCGGGAGCAGTACTTC | CASSSGGVGREQYF
. | TRBJ2-7 | TRBD1 | TRBV27 | TGTGCCAGCAGCATTACCCGACAGGGAAAGGCCTACGAGCAGTACTTC | CASSITRQGKAYEQYF
. | TRBJ1-2 | . | TRBV5-4 | TGTGCCAGCAGCCAGATATCCGGGGGTGGCTACACCTTC | CASSQISGGGYTF
. | TRBJ2-3 | . | TRBV6-4 | TGTGCCAGCAGTGACTCCGGGACAACTAGGGATACGCAGTATTTT | CASSDSGTTRDTQYF
. | TRBJ1-5 | TRBD1 | TRBV7-2 | TGTGCCAGCAGCACCCAGGGGGCGCGGCAGCCCCAGCATTTT | CASSTQGARQPQHF
. | TRBJ1-6 | TRBD1 | TRBV30 | TGTGCCTGGAGTCGGGACAGTAATTCACCCCTCCACTTT | CAWSRDSNSPLHF
. | TRBJ1-4 | . | TRBV7-8 | TGTGCCAGCAGCTTAAATGGAATTTCGACTGAAAAACTGTTTTTT | CASSLNGISTEKLFF
. | TRBJ1-5 | . | TRBV15 | TGTGCCACCAGCAGAGTGGTCGGGGGACCCCAGCCCCAGCATTTT | CATSRVVGGPQPQHF
. | TRBJ1-2 | . | TRBV19 | TGTGCCAGTAAAAAACAGCCCAACTATGGCTACACCTTC | CASKKQPNYGYTF
. | TRBJ2-3 | TRBD1 | TRBV5-8 | TGTGCCAGCAGCTTGTGGCTGGGACAGGGAGGAGGTACGCAGTATTTT | CASSLWLGQGGGTQYF
. | TRBJ1-2 | TRBD1 | TRBV27 | TGTGCCAGCAGTCAAATCGGGACAGACTATGGCTACACCTTC | CASSQIGTDYGYTF
. | TRBJ1-1 | TRBD1 | TRBV5-4 | TGTGCCGGGGGACAGGGAACACTAAACACTGAAGCTTTCTTT | CAGGQGTLNTEAFF
. | TRBJ2-4 | . | TRBV9 | TGTGCCAGCAGCGCTCGGACAGCTAAAAACATTCAGTACTTC | CASSARTAKNIQYF
. | TRBJ1-6 | TRBD1 | TRBV28 | TGTGCCAGCCGAACGGGACAGAGCAATTCACCCCTCCACTTT | CASRTGQSNSPLHF
. | TRBJ2-7 | TRBD1 | TRBV5-1 | TGCGCCAGCAGCTATGGACAGGGGGCGTACGAGCAGTACTTC | CASSYGQGAYEQYF
few | TRBJ2-2 | . | TRBV6-8 | TGTGCCAGCAGGCCCGTGGGGGGGCCAAGGACCGGGGAGCTGTTTTTT | CASRPVGGPRTGELFF
. | TRBJ2-7 | . | TRBV28 | TGTGCCAGCAGTGTGATCGAGCAGTACTTC | CASSVIEQYF
few | TRBJ2-3 | . | TRBV4-3 | TGCGCCAGCAGCCGGACGGAAGCTAGCACAGATACGCAGTATTTT | CASSRTEASTDTQYF
. | TRBJ1-2 | . | TRBV18 | TGTGCCAGCTCACCACCATCCGGGGGCGGAGGCTACACCTTC | CASSPPSGGGGYTF
. | TRBJ1-2 | TRBD1 | TRBV7-8 | TGTGCCAGCAGCCCCAGGGGGCTGCTGAACTATGGCTACACCTTC | CASSPRGLLNYGYTF
few | TRBJ1-5 | . | TRBV16 | TGTGCCAGCAGCCAACATACAGCACCTCAGCCCCAGCATTTT | CASSQHTAPQPQHF
. | TRBJ1-2 | TRBD1 | TRBV7-6 | TGTGCCAGCAGCCCGGACAGGACCTATGGCTACACCTTC | CASSPDRTYGYTF
. | TRBJ1-4 | TRBD1 | TRBV5-1 | TGCGCCAGCAGGGTCCTGGGGGGGACTTCACCGGGACAGGTCAATGAAAAACTGTTTTTT | CASRVLGGTSPGQVNEKLFF